The entry that follows covers one T cell receptor (beta chain) sequence. The clone's antigen remains unknown. No base qualities exist here, and no much larger clone lies one base off it. Collaborating institutions collected whole blood in K2EDTA tubes following their own protocols. For TCRbeta analysis, collaborators shipped samples as frozen whole blood, isolated PBMCs, or DNA extracted from either of those sample types. TCRbeta CDR3 regions were amplified from genomic DNA by means of the immunoSEQ Assay, a bias-controlled multiplex PCR. Per the source publication's procedure: The number of nucleated cells in each sample was estimated from the amplification of reference gene primers within the assay. To quantify the absolute abundance of each unique TCRbeta CDR3 rearrangement, sequence reads were collapsed and filtered. For each sample, productive Simpson clonality was calculated by taking the square root of Simpson's diversity index across productive rearrangements. TCRdb limited this immuneACCESS table to in-frame rearrangements with V and J called. A share of clones is missing; checked studies link under half to unresolved V genes, and the rest is unexplained. V, J and clone size reflect that table, while D and trimming were determined from the DNA. The sample data list 35,000 to 50,000 clones, and roughly 84% of these were observed just once. The ten largest clones capture 9% to 15% of the sample.

After removal of 8 bases from V and 7 bases from J, the junction retains 6 bases not matched to a gene. Taken from cysteine to phenylalanine, the CDR3 has 12 residues. Only the CDR3 DNA stays, 36 bases, in frame from base 1. Sequences SGHVS (CDR1) and FQNEAQ (CDR2) are obtained from the germline V gene. These data come from a study of blood T cell repertoires in COVID-19 (dated by TCRdb to the early 2020s). In the study overall: The collaborator samples originated in the United States, Italy and Spain and spanned the acute and convalescent phases of COVID-19. The material from the prospective study consisted of cDNA or gDNA derived from T cells, B-cell-depleted T cells, or PBMCs. The dataset comprised deeply sampled blood TCRbeta repertoires from subjects exposed to, actively infected with, or recovered from COVID-19. A freely available public database, intended as a resource for researchers studying the immune response to SARS-CoV-2, is where the repertoires were released. Samples were obtained from the ongoing ImmuneRACE study (first 160 participants) and from 1,254 subjects provided by 6 global collaborators. The sample metadata nearly always contained a de-identified subject ID, COVID-19 status, age in years and sex. HLA class I and class II types, where available, came from metadata supplied by the sample provider rather than from assay-based typing. Study-level results and caveats: The amount of clinical and demographic metadata varied by source and participant and was provided uncurated.

The origin of this receptor is a human donor in a cohort sampled during active COVID-19. The source material was peripheral blood. The rearranged segments are TRBV7-8 and TRBJ2-3; TRBD2 aligns with 7 central bases. DNA sequence: TGTGCCAGCTCCGCGGGGGTAAATACGCAGTATTTT. It encodes CASSAGVNTQYF.